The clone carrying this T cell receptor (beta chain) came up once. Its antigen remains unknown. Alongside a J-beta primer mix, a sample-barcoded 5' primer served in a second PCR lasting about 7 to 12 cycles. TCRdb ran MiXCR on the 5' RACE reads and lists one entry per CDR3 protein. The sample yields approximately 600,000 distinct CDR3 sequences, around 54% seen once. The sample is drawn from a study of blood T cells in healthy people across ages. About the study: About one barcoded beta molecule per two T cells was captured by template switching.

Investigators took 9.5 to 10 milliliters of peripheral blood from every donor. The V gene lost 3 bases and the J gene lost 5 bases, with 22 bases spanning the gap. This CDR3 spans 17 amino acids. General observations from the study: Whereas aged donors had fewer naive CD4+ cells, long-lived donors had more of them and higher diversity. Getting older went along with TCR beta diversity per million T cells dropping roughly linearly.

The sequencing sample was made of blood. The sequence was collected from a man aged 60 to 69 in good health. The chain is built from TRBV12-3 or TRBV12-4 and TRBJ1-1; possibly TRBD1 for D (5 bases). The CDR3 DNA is TGTGCCAGCAGTTTGGAAGGGGCGCGATCGTTGAGGACTGAAGCTTTCTTT. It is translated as CASSLEGARSLRTEAFF.